The 15 T cell receptor beta chains below come from one sample, sequenced in a study of T cells in Graves' hyperthyroidism and ophthalmopathy. There were TCR beta CDR3 regions amplified from RNA transcripts. First-round RT-PCR of the TCR CDR3 relied on the HTBI primer set. Via MiXCR, TCRdb re-called the multiplex PCR reads, giving one row per CDR3 protein. In the table there are about 350,000 distinct CDR3 sequences, about a sixth of which are singletons. Input material: blood. These receptors were taken from a young woman with Graves' hyperthyroidism that later progressed to Graves' ophthalmopathy.

The chain is built from TRBV7-2 and TRBJ2-2, with D hard to call. CDR1 and CDR2 from the germline V gene are SGHTA and FQGNSA. The CDR3 totals 14 residues. V gave up 4 bases and J gave up 1 base, with 7 bases separating them. CDR3 DNA sequence: TGTGCCAGCAGCTCGACAAGGAACACCGGGGAGCTGTTTTTT. The encoded protein is CASSSTRNTGELFF.

This clonotype was seen repeatedly, ten times or more. This sequence joins TRBV6-6 and TRBJ2-7; D might be TRBD1 (7 bases). CDR1 and CDR2 from the germline V gene are MNHNY and SVGAGI (reference sequence). V was clipped by 2 bases and J by 4 bases, with 12 bases between them. This CDR3 spans 14 amino acids. Written as DNA, the CDR3 is TGTGCCAGCAGTTACGCAGCAGGGGGGTACGAGCAGTACTTC. Residues: CASSYAAGGYEQYF.

This clonotype was seen ten or more times. DNA of the CDR3: TGTGCCAGCAGTTTGGGACAGGGGAGCGGGATCGACGAGCAGTACTTC. Translated: CASSLGQGSGIDEQYF. The rearrangement joins TRBV12-3 or TRBV12-4 to TRBJ2-7; 10 bases fit TRBD1. This CDR3 region has 16 residues. V dropped 3 bases and J dropped 5; count of bases not matched to a gene: 10.

This rearrangement joins TRBV6-1 to TRBJ2-3, with a tentative D call TRBD2 (5 bases). Trimming took 6 bases from V and 12 from J, leaving 13 bases between them. This CDR3 region has 11 residues. CDR1 and CDR2 from the germline V gene are MNHNS and SASEGT. CDR3 sequence (DNA): TGTGCCAGCAGGGGAGAGCGTGCCCAGTATTTT. Translating it yields CASRGERAQYF.

V usage is TRBV19 and J usage is TRBJ2-4; 7 bases align to TRBD1. The V segment lost 9 bases and the J segment 5 bases; nucleotides outside the gene matches: 13. The CDR3 spans 15 residues. CDR1 and CDR2 from the germline V gene are LNHDA and SQIVND (reference sequence). The CDR3 region is CASLNSRQGENIQYF. In DNA form, the CDR3 reads TGTGCCAGCCTAAACTCTAGACAGGGCGAAAACATTCAGTACTTC.

Regarding this clonotype: A read error is possible here, since a much larger clone lies one base away. The V gene is TRBV29-1, the J gene TRBJ2-3, with 7 bases fitting TRBD2. CDR1 and CDR2 (germline): SQVTM, ANQGSEA. This CDR3 region has 13 residues. CDR3 nucleotide sequence: TGCAGCGCCGCTAGCGGCAGCACAGAGACGCAGTATTTT. This codes for CSAASGSTETQYF.

The rearrangement uses TRBV29-1 and TRBJ2-1; TRBD1 agrees at 8 bases. V trimming: 1 base; J trimming: 9 bases; junction bases outside the gene matches: 20. The CDR3 covers 18 residues. From germline, CDR1 is SQVTM and CDR2 ANQGSEA. The CDR3 protein is CSVEAQLTGVRGSVEQFF. The CDR3 region has the DNA TGCAGCGTTGAAGCCCAATTGACAGGGGTCCGGGGGAGCGTTGAGCAGTTCTTC.

The chain recombines TRBV24-1 with TRBJ2-4; D could derive from TRBD1 or TRBD2 (5 bases each). CDR3 length equals 15 residues. Germline lookup yields CDR1 KGHDR and CDR2 SFDVKD. V was pared by 5 bases and J by 8 bases, with 18 bases between. CDR3 sequence: CATSATGTADHIQYF. CDR3 in DNA: TGTGCCACCAGTGCGACCGGGACCGCGGATCACATTCAGTACTTC.

This clonotype appeared many times. The DNA for the CDR3 is TGTGCCAGCAGTGACTATAAAAGTAGGGGGCTATCCTACGAGCAGTACTTC. Amino acid sequence: CASSDYKSRGLSYEQYF. The rearrangement uses TRBV2 and TRBJ2-7, with 7 positions matching TRBD1. Trimming took 3 bases from V and 1 from J; bases not matched to a gene: 12. The V gene's germline CDR1 is SNHLY and CDR2 FYNNEI. There are 17 residues in the CDR3.

This clonotype was detected a few times. At one end the junction does not follow the germline gene, possibly because of a read error. The genes are TRBV10-3 and TRBJ2-2; maybe TRBD2 (6 bases). The CDR3 spans 14 residues. Per germline, CDR1 ENHRY and CDR2 SYGVKD. DNA for the CDR3: TGTGCCATCAGTGACTACTTTAACACCGGGGGGCTGTTTTTT. It yields the protein CAISDYFNTGGLFF.

The sample holds many counts of this clonotype. V gene TRBV24-1 combines with J gene TRBJ2-1, with 9 bases that match TRBD1. Germline CDR1 reads KGHDR; CDR2 reads SFDVKD. The V gene end was trimmed by 5 bases and the J gene end by 3 bases; junction bases not matched to a gene: 7. This CDR3 has 16 amino acids. CDR3 region: CATSAQAGQGYNEQFF. CDR3 in DNA: TGTGCCACCAGTGCCCAGGCGGGACAGGGCTACAATGAGCAGTTCTTC.

This clonotype was picked up many times. The genes are TRBV28 and TRBJ2-7; 8 nucleotides align to TRBD2. From germline, CDR1 is MDHEN and CDR2 SYDVKM. The trim removed 7 bases at V and 6 bases at J, leaving 14 bases unmatched. This CDR3 is built from 15 residues. The CDR3 reads CASTDFSGTAGEQYF. The DNA for the CDR3 is TGTGCCAGCACCGACTTTAGCGGGACGGCGGGCGAGCAGTACTTC.

This clonotype was recorded many times. V and J are TRBV2 and TRBJ2-1, with 7 nucleotides matching TRBD2. V shed 6 bases, J shed 6 bases, and the junction held 11 bases outside the gene matches. The CDR3 is 15 amino acids. Germline V CDR1 and CDR2: SNHLY, FYNNEI. CDR3 sequence reads: CASRDLSGTSNEQFF. As DNA, the CDR3 is TGTGCCAGCAGAGACTTGAGCGGGACTTCCAATGAGCAGTTCTTC.

This clonotype was counted only a few times. The chain links TRBV10-3 to TRBJ2-7; D remains ambiguous. V dropped 4 bases and J dropped 0 bases, with 7 bases sitting between them. Germline V CDR1 and CDR2: ENHRY, SYGVKD. This CDR3 is built from 13 residues. The CDR3 DNA reads as TGTGCCATCAGTGGCGAGAGCTCCTACGAGCAGTACTTC. Translating gives CAISGESSYEQYF.

This sequence joins TRBV28 and TRBJ2-5; the match to TRBD2 covers 8 bases. V lost 6 bases to trimming and J lost 0 bases; unmatched junction nucleotides: 9. This CDR3 spans 16 amino acids. Germline CDR1 MDHEN, CDR2 SYDVKM. CDR3 sequence: CASSQVAGLYQETQYF. CDR3 bases: TGTGCCAGCAGCCAAGTAGCGGGGCTGTACCAAGAGACCCAGTACTTC.